This TCR beta chain emerged from a study of T cells after yellow fever vaccination. This clonotype showed up just a few times. Template switching with 5'RACE generated the TCR cDNA and added a universal primer site and UMIs. MiXCR, applied by TCRdb to the 5' RACE reads, yields one record per CDR3 protein. The sample consists of 500,000 to 650,000 distinct CDR3 sequences, roughly 14% of them appearing once. Between the trimmed V and J ends, which lost 2 bases and 0 bases, there was a span of 9 bases. The CDR3 runs to 15 residues. CDR1 SGDLS and CDR2 YYNGEE come from the germline V gene. This chain uses TRBV9 with TRBJ1-5; D not resolved. Source: PBMCs, taken on the day of the yellow fever booster vaccination. The source is a man aged 25-45 years who received the YFV17D yellow fever vaccine. As DNA, the CDR3 is TGTGCCAGCAGCGTTTCTCGGGATAGCAATCAGCCCCAGCATTTT. Amino acid sequence: CASSVSRDSNQPQHF.